The rows below give T cell receptor beta chains drawn from one sample of a study of blood T cell repertoires in COVID-19. Sequencing used immunoSEQ multiplex PCR; TCRdb keeps in-frame clones, though not all of them. Of 150,000 to 200,000 clones listed, 70% to 80% are singletons. Sequenced material: PBMCs or T cells enriched from blood (not recorded which). These receptors all stem from a man between 60 and 75 years old who had been exposed to COVID-19. Both conserved end residues are part of each CDR3. D genes are given only for firm matches. Size tells how often a clone was seen (once, few, many) or the class of an expanded clone, and some rows leave it out.

TRBV5-1	TRBJ1-4	few	.	TGCGCCAGCAGCCCGGGGGGCTTCGATGAAAAACTGTTTTTT	CASSPGGFDEKLFF
TRBV24-1	TRBJ1-5	.	TRBD1	TGTGCCACCAGTGACGCCGGGACAGGGGGTCAGCCCCAGCATTTT	CATSDAGTGGQPQHF
TRBV7-2	TRBJ2-5	many	TRBD2	TGTGCCAGCAGCCCTCAACTAGCGGGAGTGAGGGAGACCCAGTACTTC	CASSPQLAGVRETQYF
TRBV28	TRBJ1-2	.	TRBD1	TGTGCCAGCAGGAGGGGGCAAGGCTACACCTTC	CASRRGQGYTF
TRBV30	TRBJ2-1	.	.	TGTGCCTGGAGACACAGGGAATTGAGATACAATGAGCAGTTCTTC	CAWRHRELRYNEQFF
TRBV5-1	TRBJ1-2	.	.	TGCGCCAGCAGCCCGCAGGGGTCGCGGGGCTACACCTTC	CASSPQGSRGYTF
TRBV27	TRBJ2-7	.	.	TGTGCCAGCAGCACAAGCTCCTACGAGCAGTACTTC	CASSTSSYEQYF
TRBV19	TRBJ1-5	once	TRBD1	TGTGCCACCGGACAGGTCGGCTGGCAGCCCCAGCATTTT	CATGQVGWQPQHF
TRBV5-6	TRBJ1-6	.	.	TGTGCCAGCAGCTTGGAGTCAGGGCTCTCCTATAATTCACCCCTCCACTTT	CASSLESGLSYNSPLHF
TRBV6-6	TRBJ1-6	.	.	TGTGCCAGCAGTTACTCGACGGGGTTGAATTCACCCCTCCACTTT	CASSYSTGLNSPLHF
TRBV29-1	TRBJ1-1	.	.	TGCAGCGCCGGTCAGGGTCCCACTGAAGCTTTCTTT	CSAGQGPTEAFF
TRBV15	TRBJ2-3	few	.	TGTGCCACCAGCAGAGGCGGAACAGATACGCAGTATTTT	CATSRGGTDTQYF
TRBV2	TRBJ2-7	many	.	TGTGCCAGCAGTGCTGGCGGGATGTACGAGCAGTACTTC	CASSAGGMYEQYF
TRBV4-3	TRBJ2-5	many	TRBD2	TGCGCCAGCAGCCTAGGACTAGCGGGTCAAGAGACCCAGTACTTC	CASSLGLAGQETQYF
TRBV28	TRBJ2-7	.	.	TGTCTTTCAGGGTCGGGCAGCTACGAGCAGTACTTC	CLSGSGSYEQYF
TRBV9	TRBJ1-4	.	.	TGTGCCAGCAGCGCACATGTGGGGCTAAATGAAAAACTGTTTTTT	CASSAHVGLNEKLFF
TRBV2	TRBJ1-4	.	.	TGTGCCAGCGGGAGGGAAGAAGAACTGTTTTTT	CASGREEELFF
TRBV6-2/TRBV6-3	TRBJ1-1	.	.	TGTGCCAGCAGTCCCGTTGCGGTTACTGAAGCTTTCTTT	CASSPVAVTEAFF
TRBV25-1	TRBJ2-5	few	.	TGTGCCAGCAGGGGAAAGGGGGGGATCCAAGAGACCCAGTACTTC	CASRGKGGIQETQYF
TRBV12-3/TRBV12-4	TRBJ1-1	.	.	TGTGCCACTCTAGCTAGGAACACTGAAGCTTTCTTT	CATLARNTEAFF
TRBV28	TRBJ1-4	large	.	TGTGCCAGCAGTCAGACAGGACAGACCCTGAGTTTTAATGAAAAACTGTTTTTT	CASSQTGQTLSFNEKLFF
TRBV28	TRBJ1-2	few	TRBD1	TGTGCCAGCAGTCCAGGACAGGGCAGATACTATGGCTACACCTTC	CASSPGQGRYYGYTF
TRBV10-3	TRBJ2-2	.	TRBD2	TGTGCCATCAGAGCCCCCTCCGGGGGGAGTACCGGGGAGCTGTTTTTT	CAIRAPSGGSTGELFF
TRBV10-2	TRBJ1-3	.	TRBD1	TGCGCCAGCGGGACAGGGGATACTGGAAACACCATATATTTT	CASGTGDTGNTIYF
TRBV5-4	TRBJ2-7	.	TRBD2	TGTGCCAGCAGCTCCCTTAGGACTAGCGGGAGCTACGAGCAGTACTTC	CASSSLRTSGSYEQYF
TRBV5-1	TRBJ2-7	.	TRBD2	TGCGCCAGCAGCCGGACTAGCGGGCGTCTAGTCTACGAGCAGTACTTC	CASSRTSGRLVYEQYF
TRBV5-1	TRBJ2-3	.	.	TGCGCCAGCAGCCCAATCGCAGGACAGTCTAGCACAGATACGCAGTATTTT	CASSPIAGQSSTDTQYF
TRBV7-3	TRBJ2-3	.	.	TGTGCCAGCAGCCGCGTGGGCACAGATACGCAGTATTTT	CASSRVGTDTQYF
TRBV24-1	TRBJ2-2	.	TRBD1	TGTGCCACCAGTGATTTTAGCAAACAGGGGATGAACGGGGAGCTGTTTTTT	CATSDFSKQGMNGELFF
TRBV11-3	TRBJ2-2	once	TRBD2	TGTGCCAGCAGGGGGACTAGCCCGAACACCGGGGAGCTGTTTTTT	CASRGTSPNTGELFF
TRBV30	TRBJ2-5	few	.	TGTGCCTGGAGTGTACGAGGGGGAGTGGGGCAAGAGACCCAGTACTTC	CAWSVRGGVGQETQYF
TRBV4-2	TRBJ2-3	.	TRBD2	TGTGCCAGCAGAAACGCCGGGACTAGGTTGAGTACGCAGTATTTT	CASRNAGTRLSTQYF
TRBV11-3	TRBJ2-3	once	TRBD2	TGTGCCAGCAGCTCCGGACTAGCGGGTCTAAAAGCAGATACGCAGTATTTT	CASSSGLAGLKADTQYF
TRBV11-2	TRBJ2-7	.	TRBD1	TGTGCCAGCAGCCAGGGGGTTACCCCTTCTAGGGAGCAGTACTTC	CASSQGVTPSREQYF
TRBV29-1	TRBJ1-2	few	.	TGCAGCGTCGGCCTTGGGGGGACGGCGGGTGGCTACACCTTC	CSVGLGGTAGGYTF
TRBV5-1	TRBJ2-1	.	.	TGCGCCAGCAGCCCGGGGACTCGAGGCAATGAGCAGTTCTTC	CASSPGTRGNEQFF
TRBV30	TRBJ2-7	.	TRBD2	TGTGCCTGGAGCCCTCCGGGGCTAGCGGGACATCAAGAGCAGTACTTC	CAWSPPGLAGHQEQYF
TRBV4-2	TRBJ2-1	.	TRBD1	TGTGCCAGCAGCCCCGGGACAGCCCGCTCCTACAATGAGCAGTTCTTC	CASSPGTARSYNEQFF
TRBV6-4	TRBJ1-5	.	TRBD1	TGTGCCAGCAGTGAGACAGGGAGCAATCAGCCCCAGCATTTT	CASSETGSNQPQHF
TRBV5-1	TRBJ2-7	many	TRBD1	TGCGCCAGCAGGACCGTAGGGGGCGGCTACGAGCAGTACTTC	CASRTVGGGYEQYF
TRBV7-9	TRBJ2-1	.	TRBD2	TGTGCCAGCAGCTTAGTTGTTAGCGGGCCCTACAATGAGCAGTTCTTC	CASSLVVSGPYNEQFF
TRBV28	TRBJ1-2	.	.	TGTGCCAGCTCGAGGTCCGGGGGGCAAAGCTATGGCTACACCTTC	CASSRSGGQSYGYTF
TRBV2	TRBJ2-7	.	.	TGTGCCAGCAGTGAGTGGCCAGGCCAGCCTTACGAGCAGTACTTC	CASSEWPGQPYEQYF
TRBV7-6	TRBJ2-1	.	TRBD2	TGTGCCAGCAGCTTATATGGCGGGACTAGCGGACTGGCCTTGAACAATGAGCAGTTCTTC	CASSLYGGTSGLALNNEQFF
TRBV19	TRBJ2-2	.	TRBD1	TGTGCCAGTAGTATAGGATGGACAGGATCAGCCGGGGAGCTGTTTTTT	CASSIGWTGSAGELFF
TRBV28	TRBJ1-5	.	.	TGTGCCAGCAGTTTTGCAGGGACAAATCAGCCCCAGCATTTT	CASSFAGTNQPQHF
TRBV19	TRBJ1-5	.	.	TGTGCCAGTAGAACGACACCAAATAGCAATCAGCCCCAGCATTTT	CASRTTPNSNQPQHF
TRBV4-1	TRBJ2-7	.	TRBD1	TGCGCCAGCAGCCAGGGAGACAGGGGGGATAGGGAGCAGTACTTC	CASSQGDRGDREQYF
TRBV5-1	TRBJ1-2	.	.	TGCGCCAGCAGCTTGGCCGGGGGGCAGAATGGCTACACCTTC	CASSLAGGQNGYTF
TRBV27	TRBJ1-5	.	.	TGTGCCAGCAGTTTATCCCAGGGGAGCCAGCCCCAGCATTTT	CASSLSQGSQPQHF
TRBV4-1	TRBJ2-3	.	.	TGCGCCAGCAGCCAAGAACGGGGTTTTGATACGCAGTATTTT	CASSQERGFDTQYF
TRBV27	TRBJ1-2	once	TRBD1	TGTGCCAGCAGTTTCGGCAGGGGGTGGGACTACACCTTC	CASSFGRGWDYTF
TRBV27	TRBJ2-7	.	TRBD1	TGTGCCAGCCCGGGAAGGGGGCTTGACGAGCAGTACTTC	CASPGRGLDEQYF
TRBV4-3	TRBJ2-4	.	TRBD2	TGCGCCAGCAGCCAAGACACTAGCGGGGAACTAGCCAAAAACATTCAGTACTTC	CASSQDTSGELAKNIQYF